The next 20 T cell receptor beta chains were all read from a single sample in a study of blood T cell repertoires in COVID-19. Generated by immunoSEQ multiplex PCR, the TCRdb table keeps only in-frame clones and is missing some. The sample consists of 200,000 to 250,000 clones, 82% of them appearing once. Sequencing was done on a sample of PBMCs or T cells enriched from blood (not recorded which). The receptors derive from a woman aged 55 to 70 who had recovered from COVID-19.

The chain uses TRBV4-1 and TRBJ2-1; 10 nucleotides align to TRBD2. The CDR3 runs to 14 residues. CDR1 MGHRA and CDR2 YSYEKL come from the germline V gene. V shed 6 bases and J 9 bases; nucleotides not matched to a gene: 8. CDR3 sequence: CASRFTSGEFEQFF. The CDR3 DNA reads as TGCGCCAGCAGGTTCACTAGCGGGGAATTTGAGCAGTTCTTC.

CDR3 region: CASSVRTSGLSSYNEQFF. CDR3 coding DNA: TGTGCCAGCAGCGTAAGGACTAGCGGGTTGAGCTCCTACAATGAGCAGTTCTTC. The chain combines TRBV9 with TRBJ2-1, with TRBD2 identical over 11 bases. V was clipped by 1 base and J by 0 bases; unmatched bases: 6. From germline, CDR1 is SGDLS and CDR2 YYNGEE. The CDR3 is 18 amino acids.

The chain uses TRBV2 and TRBJ2-3; 7 positions match TRBD1. Germline CDR1 and CDR2: SNHLY and FYNNEI. This CDR3 comprises 14 residues. After removal of 4 bases from V and 4 bases from J, the junction contained 5 bases not matched to a gene. CDR3 in DNA: TGTGCCAGCAGTGGTACTAGGGGGCCAGATACGCAGTATTTT. This codes for CASSGTRGPDTQYF.

The V and J genes are TRBV7-6 and TRBJ2-1; TRBD1 aligns across 8 bases. J lost 8 bases, V lost 6 bases, and 12 bases had no gene match. CDR3 length equals 15 residues. The germline V gene has CDR1 SGHVS and CDR2 FNYEAQ. Here the CDR3 DNA reads TGTGCCAGCAGTAGAGGACAGGGAACTGGGGATGAGCAGTTCTTC. The encoded protein is CASSRGQGTGDEQFF.

This clone was observed a handful of times. This chain links TRBV19 with TRBJ1-2; 8 bases are a match to TRBD1. V lost 7 bases to trimming and J lost 2 bases; unmatched junction nucleotides: 9. Germline V gene lookup returns CDR1 LNHDA and CDR2 SQIVND (reference sequence). This CDR3 is built from 15 residues. The CDR3 region has the DNA TGTGCCAGTAACCCGGACAGGGCGCGGAACTATGGCTACACCTTC. Its protein product is CASNPDRARNYGYTF.

The chain uses TRBV30 and TRBJ1-1; 10 bases line up with TRBD1. Germline CDR1 reads GTSNPN; CDR2 reads SVGIG (reference sequence). The CDR3 runs 13 residues. V dropped 8 bases and J dropped 4; count of bases not matched to a gene: 7. The CDR3: CAGRQGAGTEAFF. CDR3 DNA: TGTGCCGGCCGACAGGGGGCCGGCACTGAAGCTTTCTTT.

The genes are TRBV7-9 and TRBJ1-1; no firm D call. The CDR3 covers 12 residues. Germline V CDR1 and CDR2: SEHNR, FQNEAQ (reference sequence). V lost 5 bases to trimming and J lost 5 bases, with 9 bases between them. CDR3 in DNA: TGTGCCAGCAGCCGGGGAGGTACTGAAGCTTTCTTT. Protein: CASSRGGTEAFF. The full variable domain, its missing parts supplied by reference TRBV7-9 and TRBJ1-1, is DTGVSQNPRHKITKRGQNVTFRCDPISEHNRLYWYRQTLGQGPEFLTYFQNEAQLEKSRLLSDRFSAERPKGSFSTLEIQRTEQGDSAMYLCASSRGGTEAFFGQGTRLTVV.

The V call is TRBV7-9, the J call TRBJ1-1; perhaps TRBD1 as D (6 bases). Germline V lookup: CDR1 SEHNR, CDR2 FQNEAQ (reference sequence). The CDR3 is made up of 15 amino acids. Trimming pared 5 bases from V and 1 base from J, leaving 14 bases between. Here the CDR3 reads CASSPPSDRNTEAFF. For the CDR3, the DNA is TGTGCCAGCAGCCCCCCTTCGGACAGGAACACTGAAGCTTTCTTT.

This clone was recorded only once. V is TRBV7-2 and J is TRBJ1-4; the match to TRBD1 covers 12 bases. This CDR3 is built from 17 residues. V trimming: 2 bases; J trimming: 7 bases; junction bases outside the gene matches: 8. Germline-derived CDR1 and CDR2 are SGHTA and FQGNSA. The DNA of the CDR3 is TGTGCCAGCAGCTTAACCGGGACAGGGGGCGCGGGTGAAAAACTGTTTTTT. Its translation: CASSLTGTGGAGEKLFF.

The V call is TRBV2, the J call TRBJ2-5; 10 bases are a match to TRBD2. The ends lost 4 bases at V and 5 bases at J; junction bases unmatched: 13. CDR3 length: 17 residues. Germline loops: CDR1 SNHLY, CDR2 FYNNEI. The CDR3 DNA reads as TGTGCCAGCAGTGGTTTTTCTCTAGCGGGGGCCGAGGAGACCCAGTACTTC. As protein: CASSGFSLAGAEETQYF.

The rearrangement uses TRBV24-1 and TRBJ1-5; D ambiguous. Germline-derived CDR1 and CDR2 are KGHDR and SFDVKD. V lost 0 bases and J lost 11, with 10 bases in between. The CDR3 totals 13 residues. The CDR3 region has the DNA TGTGCCACCAGTGATTTGGGGCTCCCAGCCCAGCATTTT. Translating it yields CATSDLGLPAQHF.

The CDR3 spells CASSIGGTTSYEQYF. The CDR3 coding sequence is TGTGCCAGTAGTATTGGCGGGACGACCTCCTACGAGCAGTACTTC. The V and J genes are TRBV19 and TRBJ2-7; D may be TRBD2 (6 bases). The CDR3 contains 15 residues. From germline, CDR1 is LNHDA and CDR2 SQIVND (reference sequence). V gave up 3 bases and J gave up 0 bases, with 12 bases separating them. The whole variable domain, filled in from reference TRBV19 and TRBJ2-7, reads DGGITQSPKYLFRKEGQNVTLSCEQNLNHDAMYWYRQDPGQGLRLIYYSQIVNDFQKGDIAEGYSVSREKKESFPLTVTSAQKNPTAFYLCASSIGGTTSYEQYFGPGTRLTVT.

The chain recombines TRBV5-1 with TRBJ1-1, with unresolved D. Looked up from germline, CDR1 is SGHRS and CDR2 is YFSETQ. The CDR3 consists of 14 residues. The ends were cut back, 4 bases at V and 1 base at J, with 11 bases in the middle. The CDR3 region has the DNA TGCGCCAGCAGCACACATACAGAGAACACTGAAGCTTTCTTT. The encoded protein is CASSTHTENTEAFF.

V gene TRBV14 combines with J gene TRBJ2-2; D not certain. Between the trimmed V and J ends, which lost 1 base and 5 bases, there was a span of 5 bases. This CDR3 spans 13 amino acids. Germline V gives CDR1 SGHDN, CDR2 FVKESK. The CDR3 sequence: CASSQVRTGELFF. The CDR3 DNA reads TGTGCCAGCAGCCAAGTTAGAACCGGGGAGCTGTTTTTT.

The genes are TRBV27 and TRBJ1-4; the match to TRBD1 covers 12 bases. The V gene's germline CDR1 is MNHEY and CDR2 SMNVEV (reference sequence). CDR3 length: 17 amino acids. J was trimmed by 4 bases and V by 2 bases; bases with no gene match: 5. CDR3 in amino acids: CASSLKGQGAVNEKLFF. In nucleotides, the CDR3 is TGTGCCAGCAGTTTAAAGGGACAGGGGGCCGTTAATGAAAAACTGTTTTTT.

This clone was seen more than once but under ten times. The chain joins TRBV2 to TRBJ2-3; TRBD1 matches at 8 bases. Germline CDR1 and CDR2: SNHLY and FYNNEI. After removal of 4 bases from V and 5 bases from J, the junction contained 5 bases not matched to a gene. This CDR3 has 14 residues. CDR3 amino acids: CASSARGPGDTQYF. CDR3 nucleotides: TGTGCCAGCAGTGCCAGGGGGCCGGGAGATACGCAGTATTTT. Filled out from reference TRBV2 and TRBJ2-3, the complete variable domain reads EPEVTQTPSHQVTQMGQEVILRCVPISNHLYFYWYRQILGQKVEFLVSFYNNEISEKSEIFDDQFSVERPDGSNFTLKIRSTKLEDSAMYFCASSARGPGDTQYFGPGTRLTVL.

V and J are TRBV9 and TRBJ1-2, with 9 bases lining up with TRBD1. After removal of 4 bases from V and 1 base from J, the junction contained 5 bases not matched to a gene. Germline loops: CDR1 SGDLS, CDR2 YYNGEE. The length of the CDR3 is 15 residues. This CDR3 reads CASSSGTGINYGYTF. In nucleotides, the CDR3 is TGTGCCAGCAGCTCCGGGACAGGGATTAACTATGGCTACACCTTC.

The V and J genes are TRBV6-5 and TRBJ1-1; 7 positions match TRBD1. The germline CDR1 and CDR2 sequences are MNHEY and SVGAGI. This CDR3 is built from 13 residues. V shed 9 bases, J shed 3 bases, and the junction held 7 bases outside the gene matches. CDR3 sequence: CASRDRLDTEAFF. CDR3 DNA sequence: TGTGCCAGTCGGGACAGACTGGACACTGAAGCTTTCTTT.

The chain links TRBV10-2 to TRBJ2-2, with 9 bases that match TRBD2. Unmatched junction bases numbered 5, after V lost 2 bases and J lost 1 base. The germline V gene has CDR1 WSHSY and CDR2 SAAADI. The CDR3 loop spans 17 amino acids. The CDR3 is CASSEMGAGGNTGELFF. The CDR3 DNA reads TGCGCCAGCAGTGAGATGGGAGCGGGGGGGAACACCGGGGAGCTGTTTTTT.

V and J are TRBV7-9 and TRBJ1-1; maybe TRBD1 (6 bases). V was pared by 3 bases and J by 6 bases, with 20 bases between. Germline CDR1 and CDR2: SEHNR and FQNEAQ (reference sequence). This CDR3 comprises 16 residues. The CDR3 loop is CASSFGDAGGAAEAFF. The DNA for the CDR3 is TGTGCCAGCAGCTTTGGGGATGCGGGGGGCGCGGCTGAAGCTTTCTTT.